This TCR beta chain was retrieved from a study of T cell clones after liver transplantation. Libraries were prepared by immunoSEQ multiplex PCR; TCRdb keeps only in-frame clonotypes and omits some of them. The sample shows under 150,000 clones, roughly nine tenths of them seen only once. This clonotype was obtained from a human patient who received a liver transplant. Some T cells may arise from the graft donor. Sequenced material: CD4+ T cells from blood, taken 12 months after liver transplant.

The CDR3 region has the DNA TGTGCCAGCAGCGCGGACAGGAGCTCTGGAAACACCATATATTTT. Translated: CASSADRSSGNTIYF. This chain uses TRBV9 with TRBJ1-3; 7 bases are shared with TRBD1. Losses at the gene ends were 3 bases for V and 0 bases for J; bases not matched to a gene: 3. Germline lookup yields CDR1 SGDLS and CDR2 YYNGEE. The CDR3 consists of 15 residues.